These 32 T cell receptor beta chains originate from one sample sequenced in a study of T cell responses to AZD1222 COVID-19 vaccine. Produced via immunoSEQ multiplex PCR; TCRdb's table is partial and in-frame only. This table has about 160,000 clones, 80% to 90% appearing once. The source was peripheral blood, collected on day 0 of AZD1222 vaccination. These receptors were collected from an adult in good health.

This rearrangement joins TRBV6-5 to TRBJ1-1; TRBD1 might be the D (6 bases). The germline V gene has CDR1 MNHEY and CDR2 SVGAGI. The CDR3 totals 14 residues. With 6 bases removed from V and 6 bases from J, the gap between germline ends came to 17 bases. CDR3 in DNA: TGTGCCAGCAGCCGATCGGACAGTAGCGCTGAAGCTTTCTTT. Protein: CASSRSDSSAEAFF.

The V gene is TRBV5-4, the J gene TRBJ1-2; 11 bases align to TRBD1. There are 15 residues in the CDR3. The J segment lost 7 bases and the V segment lost 1 base, leaving 6 bases of the junction unmatched. Per germline, CDR1 SGHNT and CDR2 YYREEE (reference sequence). The CDR3 DNA reads TGTGCCAGCAGCTTGAGGACAGGGGGCGGCGGTGGCTACACCTTC. Residues: CASSLRTGGGGGYTF.

The chain is built from TRBV11-1 and TRBJ2-5, with D perhaps TRBD1 or TRBD2 (5 bases each). Trimming cost V 4 bases and J 0 bases, with 12 bases left between them. This CDR3 comprises 15 residues. Per germline, CDR1 SGHAT and CDR2 FQDESV (reference sequence). The CDR3 loop is CASSSGTQYQETQYF. CDR3 bases: TGTGCCAGCAGCTCCGGGACCCAGTACCAAGAGACCCAGTACTTC.

V usage is TRBV7-8 and J usage is TRBJ2-7; D may be TRBD2 (6 bases). The germline V gene has CDR1 SGHVS and CDR2 FQNEAQ. The CDR3 runs 14 residues. V shed 7 bases and J shed 6 bases, with 19 bases lying between them. CDR3 region: CASTVGTNGGEQYF. CDR3 bases: TGTGCCAGCACCGTCGGGACCAACGGGGGCGAGCAGTACTTC.

The CDR3 region has the DNA TGTGCCAGCAGCTCCCACCGGGGGGCTTATGTCCACGAGCAGTACTTC. It yields the protein CASSSHRGAYVHEQYF. The chain joins TRBV7-9 to TRBJ2-7, with D possibly TRBD2 on 7 matching bases. CDR3 length equals 16 residues. Trimming removed 4 bases at V and 5 bases at J, with 21 bases between. Germline CDR1 SEHNR, CDR2 FQNEAQ (reference sequence).

The chain has TRBV4-3 and TRBJ1-5; 8 positions agree with TRBD1. The V segment lost 2 bases and the J segment 6 bases; nucleotides outside the gene matches: 6. Germline-derived CDR1 and CDR2 are LGHNA and YSLEER. The CDR3 is made up of 15 amino acids. CDR3: CASSQTDRDLQPQHF. The CDR3 region has the DNA TGCGCCAGCAGCCAAACGGACAGGGATCTTCAGCCCCAGCATTTT.

This clone showed up just once. The J gene is TRBJ2-5, the V gene TRBV15, with 8 bases identical to TRBD1. CDR1 is LNHNV, CDR2 YYDKDF, per germline (reference sequence). The ends lost 5 bases at V and 4 bases at J; junction bases unmatched: 9. The CDR3 runs 15 residues. The CDR3 is CATSFRQGSAETQYF. CDR3 DNA: TGTGCCACCAGCTTCAGACAGGGGTCTGCAGAGACCCAGTACTTC.

This chain joins TRBV6-2 or TRBV6-3 and TRBJ2-5; D may be TRBD1 (7 bases). This CDR3 region has 15 residues. Trimming pared 2 bases from V and 3 bases from J, leaving 13 bases between. Per the germline V gene, CDR1 is MNHEY and CDR2 is SVGEGT. This chain's CDR3 is CASSYGGTVKETQYF. The CDR3 DNA follows: TGTGCCAGCAGTTACGGAGGGACAGTGAAAGAGACCCAGTACTTC.

The V and J genes are TRBV5-8 and TRBJ1-1; the D gene is possibly TRBD1 (5 bases). Germline V CDR1 and CDR2: SGHTS, YDEGEE. Trimming took off 4 bases at V and 6 bases at J, with 16 bases between the two ends. The CDR3 totals 14 residues. The CDR3 reads CASSRFGTRPEAFF. In DNA, the CDR3 is TGTGCCAGCAGCCGCTTTGGGACTCGGCCTGAAGCTTTCTTT.

This sequence joins TRBV30 and TRBJ2-3; 7 positions match TRBD2. CDR1 and CDR2 (germline): GTSNPN, SVGIG (reference sequence). V trimming: 0 bases; J trimming: 4 bases; junction bases outside the gene matches: 1. The CDR3 sequence is 13 residues long. The CDR3 nucleotides are TGTGCCTGGAGTGTACTAGCGTCAGATACGCAGTATTTT. It encodes CAWSVLASDTQYF. Variable domain in full (rest from reference TRBV30 and TRBJ2-3): SQTIHQWPATLVQPVGSPLSLECTVEGTSNPNLYWYRQAAGRGLQLLFYSVGIGQISSEVPQNLSASRPQDRQFILSSKKLLLSDSGFYLCAWSVLASDTQYFGPGTRLTVL.

The V call is TRBV3-1 (or the pseudogene TRBV3-2), the J call TRBJ2-1; TRBD2 aligns across 10 bases. This CDR3 comprises 14 residues. Germline V gives CDR1 LGHDT, CDR2 YNNKEL (reference sequence). V trimming: 3 bases; J trimming: 7 bases; junction bases outside the gene matches: 3. The CDR3 sequence: CASSQGLAWNEQFF. The CDR3, as DNA: TGTGCCAGCAGCCAGGGACTAGCGTGGAATGAGCAGTTCTTC.

V usage is TRBV18 and J usage is TRBJ2-7; D possibly uses TRBD1 or TRBD2 (5 bases each). V was cut by 3 bases and J by 2 bases, with 11 bases left in between. Germline loops: CDR1 KGHSH, CDR2 LQKENI. This CDR3 has 14 amino acids. The CDR3 nucleotides are TGTGCCAGCTCACCGGGGACGCCCGCCTACGAGCAGTACTTC. It specifies CASSPGTPAYEQYF.

V gene TRBV28 combines with J gene TRBJ2-3, with 8 positions matching TRBD1. Germline loops: CDR1 MDHEN, CDR2 SYDVKM. V gave up 8 bases and J gave up 2 bases; unmatched junction bases: 9. The CDR3 length is 15 residues. CDR3 amino acids: CASPLTGELTDTQYF. The CDR3 DNA reads TGTGCCAGCCCCTTGACAGGGGAACTCACAGATACGCAGTATTTT.

The rearrangement uses TRBV6-5 and TRBJ2-1; the match to TRBD2 covers 8 bases. This CDR3 spans 15 amino acids. Germline V gene data show CDR1 as MNHEY and CDR2 as SVGAGI. V was pared by 3 bases and J by 6 bases, with 7 bases of the junction left unmatched. The CDR3 loop reads CASSYTSGYSNEQFF. For the CDR3, the DNA is TGTGCCAGCAGTTATACTAGCGGTTATTCCAATGAGCAGTTCTTC.

This clone showed up just once. V gene TRBV7-9 combines with J gene TRBJ2-7, with D possibly TRBD1 on 6 matching bases. CDR1 and CDR2 from the germline V gene are SEHNR and FQNEAQ (reference sequence). The CDR3 contains 12 residues. V dropped 5 bases and J dropped 5 bases, with 10 bases sitting between them. CDR3 sequence (DNA): TGTGCCAGCAGCCGTCGGACAGACGAGCAGTACTTC. This translates into CASSRRTDEQYF.

This sequence joins TRBV4-2 and TRBJ2-1; weak D call: TRBD2 (6 bases). The germline V and J ends were trimmed by 0 bases and 2 bases, with 14 bases remaining between them. This CDR3 is built from 17 residues. Germline CDR1 reads LGHNA; CDR2 reads YNFKEQ. This chain's CDR3 is CASSQEGRGSPYNEQFF. DNA of the CDR3: TGTGCCAGCAGCCAAGAGGGGCGGGGAAGTCCCTACAATGAGCAGTTCTTC.

The table lists this clone with a few counts. The chain uses TRBV4-3 and TRBJ2-7, with a tentative D call TRBD2 (5 bases). The CDR3 spans 14 residues. In germline, CDR1 is LGHNA, CDR2 YSLEER. Trimming cost V 6 bases and J 3 bases, with 15 bases left between them. CDR3 residues: CASSPGLGNYEQYF. The CDR3 DNA reads as TGCGCCAGCAGTCCCGGACTCGGGAACTACGAGCAGTACTTC.

This sequence joins TRBV7-2 and TRBJ2-3, with D unresolved. CDR3 size: 12 residues. Per the germline V gene, CDR1 is SGHTA and CDR2 is FQGNSA. Trimming pared 3 bases from V and 6 bases from J, leaving 7 bases between. The CDR3 region is CASSFRADTQYF. CDR3 bases: TGTGCCAGCAGCTTTCGTGCGGATACGCAGTATTTT. The full variable domain, its missing parts supplied by reference TRBV7-2 and TRBJ2-3, is GAGVSQSPSNKVTEKGKDVELRCDPISGHTALYWYRQSLGQGLEFLIYFQGNSAPDKSGLPSDRFSAERTGGSVSTLTIQRTQQEDSAVYLCASSFRADTQYFGPGTRLTVL.

The rearrangement uses TRBV5-1 and TRBJ2-1; D is ambiguous. CDR1 is SGHRS and CDR2 is YFSETQ in the germline V gene. CDR3 length: 12 amino acids. Trimming shortened V by 4 bases and J by 8 bases, and 10 bases separated the two germline ends. The CDR3 sequence: CASSTLNDEQFF. DNA of the CDR3: TGCGCCAGCAGCACCCTTAACGATGAGCAGTTCTTC. The full variable domain, in which reference TRBV5-1 and TRBJ2-1 provide the parts outside the CDR3, is KAGVTQTPRYLIKTRGQQVTLSCSPISGHRSVSWYQQTPGQGLQFLFEYFSETQRNKGNFPGRFSGRQFSNSRSEMNVSTLELGDSALYLCASSTLNDEQFFGPGTRLTVL.

The rearrangement links TRBV19 to TRBJ2-4, with D possibly being TRBD2 (7 bases). CDR3 length: 13 residues. The V gene lost 5 bases and the J gene lost 7 bases, with 12 bases spanning the gap. Germline CDR1 LNHDA, CDR2 SQIVND (reference sequence). CDR3 in amino acids: CASSRGARNIQYF. The CDR3 DNA reads as TGTGCCAGTAGTCGGGGGGCGCGGAACATTCAGTACTTC.

The rearrangement links TRBV11-3 to TRBJ2-1, with D possibly matching TRBD2 (6 bases). Trimming stripped 5 bases from V and 4 bases from J, with 12 bases between. The CDR3 is made up of 14 amino acids. CDR1 is SGHNT and CDR2 is YENEEA in the germline V gene. CDR3 residues: CASSPGLDYNEQFF. The CDR3 DNA reads as TGTGCCAGCAGCCCGGGACTTGATTACAATGAGCAGTTCTTC.

Turning to this clone: Different DNA sequences within this sample yield the same CDR3. DNA for the CDR3: TGTGCCAGCAGCCCAATGAGGGGGCGGCCCGGGGGAAGGGTCGGGGAGCTGTTTTTT. Translated: CASSPMRGRPGGRVGELFF. The rearrangement uses TRBV7-2 and TRBJ2-2, with a tentative D call TRBD1 (7 bases). From germline, CDR1 is SGHTA and CDR2 FQGNSA. V lost 5 bases and J 7 bases, leaving 29 bases between the germline ends. This CDR3 is built from 19 residues.

The genes are TRBV6-5 and TRBJ2-2, with D hard to call. The V end lost 8 bases, the J end lost 4 bases, and 8 bases lay between the germline ends. Germline V lookup: CDR1 MNHEY, CDR2 SVGAGI. This CDR3 region has 12 residues. CDR3 loop: CASQDPTGELFF. The DNA of the CDR3 is TGTGCCAGCCAAGATCCCACCGGGGAGCTGTTTTTT.

In the case of this clone: In the same sample, other DNA sequences code for this CDR3. J is TRBJ2-1 and V is TRBV5-4, with TRBD2 matching over 8 bases. There are 15 residues in the CDR3. Per germline, CDR1 SGHNT and CDR2 YYREEE (reference sequence). V lost 2 bases to trimming and J lost 1 base; unmatched junction nucleotides: 2. The CDR3: CASSFAGGSYNEQFF. CDR3 in DNA: TGTGCCAGCAGCTTCGCGGGAGGTTCCTACAATGAGCAGTTCTTC.

V gene TRBV27 combines with J gene TRBJ2-1; D is possibly TRBD1 or TRBD2 (5 bases each). The V gene lost 6 bases and the J gene lost 6 bases, with 6 bases spanning the gap. Per germline, CDR1 MNHEY and CDR2 SMNVEV (reference sequence). The CDR3 spans 11 residues. The CDR3 region has the DNA TGTGCCAGCAGGGGGGTCAATGAGCAGTTCTTC. This sequence encodes CASRGVNEQFF.

The chain is built from TRBV5-5 and TRBJ2-3; D gene unclear. V was clipped by 4 bases and J by 3 bases, with 15 bases between them. The CDR3 runs 15 residues. Looked up from germline, CDR1 is SGHKS and CDR2 is YYEKEE (reference sequence). The CDR3 loop is CASSRGPALTDTQYF. The CDR3 coding sequence is TGTGCCAGCAGCCGTGGACCGGCCCTTACAGATACGCAGTATTTT.

The sample holds one count of this clone. The rearrangement joins TRBV18 to TRBJ2-7, with D possibly called TRBD1 or TRBD2 (5 bases each). The CDR3 has 15 amino acids. V was shortened by 3 bases and J by 6 bases, with 18 bases between the two germline ends. Germline CDR1 reads KGHSH; CDR2 reads LQKENI. CDR3 amino acids: CASSPPGTLSPEQYF. As DNA, the CDR3 is TGTGCCAGCTCACCGCCGGGGACCCTTTCGCCCGAGCAGTACTTC.

The rearrangement uses TRBV6-2 or TRBV6-3 and TRBJ2-7, with a tentative D call TRBD2 (5 bases). Germline CDR1 is MNHEY and CDR2 is SVGEGT. The CDR3 has 13 residues. V gave up 6 bases and J gave up 0 bases, with 9 bases separating them. The CDR3 region is CASSVLGSYEQYF. The CDR3 DNA follows: TGTGCCAGCAGCGTACTAGGCTCCTACGAGCAGTACTTC.

This chain links TRBV27 with TRBJ2-4, with 8 positions matching TRBD1. After removal of 7 bases from V and 2 bases from J, the junction contained 4 bases not matched to a gene. CDR1 and CDR2 from the germline V gene are MNHEY and SMNVEV (reference sequence). This CDR3 has 14 residues. The CDR3 protein is CASNTGGSKNIQYF. CDR3 bases: TGTGCCAGCAATACAGGGGGATCCAAAAACATTCAGTACTTC.

The chain is built from TRBV6-4 and TRBJ2-2, with D perhaps given as TRBD1 or TRBD2 (6 bases each). Germline V gene sequence: CDR1 MRHNA, CDR2 SNTAGT. The CDR3 contains 15 residues. V was cut by 0 bases and J by 7 bases, with 12 bases left in between. Written as DNA, the CDR3 is TGTGCCAGCAGTGACTCGGGGGGCGCAGTCGGGGAGCTGTTTTTT. It translates to CASSDSGGAVGELFF.

A single count supports this clone. This specimen includes other DNA sequences encoding the same CDR3. V is TRBV7-3 and J is TRBJ2-1; possibly TRBD2 for D (6 bases). Germline CDR1 and CDR2: SGHTA and FQGTGA. The CDR3 sequence is 14 residues long. V was cut by 5 bases and J by 7 bases, with 15 bases left in between. CDR3 DNA: TGTGCCAGCAGCCTTTCCGGGAGAAGGAATGAGCAGTTCTTC. It specifies CASSLSGRRNEQFF.

This chain connects TRBV5-1 to TRBJ2-1; TRBD2 aligns across 12 bases. V shed 4 bases, J shed 0 bases, and the junction held 8 bases outside the gene matches. This CDR3 region has 18 residues. Germline V gene sequence: CDR1 SGHRS, CDR2 YFSETQ. CDR3 in amino acids: CASSATSGSSGSYNEQFF. CDR3 DNA sequence: TGCGCCAGCAGCGCGACTAGCGGGAGTTCGGGCTCCTACAATGAGCAGTTCTTC.